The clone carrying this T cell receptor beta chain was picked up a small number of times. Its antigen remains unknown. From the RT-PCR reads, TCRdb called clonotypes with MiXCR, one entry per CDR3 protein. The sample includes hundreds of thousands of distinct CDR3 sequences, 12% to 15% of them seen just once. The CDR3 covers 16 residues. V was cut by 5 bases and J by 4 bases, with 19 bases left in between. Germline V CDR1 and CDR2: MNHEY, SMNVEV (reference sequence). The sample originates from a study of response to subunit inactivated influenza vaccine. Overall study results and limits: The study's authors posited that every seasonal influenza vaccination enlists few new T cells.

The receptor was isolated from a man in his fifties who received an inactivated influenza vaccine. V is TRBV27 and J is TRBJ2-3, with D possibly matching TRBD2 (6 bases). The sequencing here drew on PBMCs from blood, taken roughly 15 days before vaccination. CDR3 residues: CASSPSQAEGPDTQYF. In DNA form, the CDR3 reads TGTGCCAGCAGTCCCAGCCAAGCGGAGGGGCCAGATACGCAGTATTTT.